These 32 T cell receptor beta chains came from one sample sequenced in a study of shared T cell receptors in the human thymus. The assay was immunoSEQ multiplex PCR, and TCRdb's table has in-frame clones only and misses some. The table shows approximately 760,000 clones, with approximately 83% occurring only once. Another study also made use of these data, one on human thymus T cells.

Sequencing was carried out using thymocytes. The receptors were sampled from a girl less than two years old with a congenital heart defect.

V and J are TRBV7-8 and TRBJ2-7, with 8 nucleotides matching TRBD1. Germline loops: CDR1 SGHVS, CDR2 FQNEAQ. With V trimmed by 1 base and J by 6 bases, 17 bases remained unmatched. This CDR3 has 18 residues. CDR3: CASSLVEGVRGRRGEQYF. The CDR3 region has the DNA TGTGCCAGCAGCTTAGTAGAAGGCGTCAGGGGGCGACGGGGCGAGCAGTACTTC.

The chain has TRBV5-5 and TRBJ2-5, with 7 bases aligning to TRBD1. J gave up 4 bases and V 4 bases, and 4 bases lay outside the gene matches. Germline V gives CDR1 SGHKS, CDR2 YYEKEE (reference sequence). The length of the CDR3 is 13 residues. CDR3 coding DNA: TGTGCCAGCAGCACCGACAGGGCAGAGACCCAGTACTTC. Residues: CASSTDRAETQYF. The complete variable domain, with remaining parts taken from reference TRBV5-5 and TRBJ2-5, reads DAGVTQSPTHLIKTRGQQVTLRCSPISGHKSVSWYQQVLGQGPQFIFQYYEKEERGRGNFPDRFSARQFPNYSSELNVNALLLGDSALYLCASSTDRAETQYFGPGTRLLVL.

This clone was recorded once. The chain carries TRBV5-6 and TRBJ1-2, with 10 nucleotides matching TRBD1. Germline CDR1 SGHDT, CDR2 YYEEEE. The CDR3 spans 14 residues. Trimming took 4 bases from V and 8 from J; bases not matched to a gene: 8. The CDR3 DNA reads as TGTGCCAGCAGCGCCAGACAGGGGGCGCGAGGCTACACCTTC. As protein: CASSARQGARGYTF.

The CDR3 protein is CASSPQGVTHGYTF. The DNA of the CDR3 is TGTGCCAGCAGCCCCCAAGGGGTTACCCATGGCTACACCTTC. This rearrangement joins TRBV13 to TRBJ1-2, with D possibly matching TRBD1 (5 bases). The germline V gene has CDR1 PRHDT and CDR2 FYEKMQ (reference sequence). This CDR3 is built from 14 residues. With 5 bases removed from V and 6 bases from J, the gap between germline ends came to 16 bases.

Written as DNA, the CDR3 is TGTGCCAGCAGTCCACCAGGGTATGGAGAAAAACTGTTTTTT. Translated, it gives CASSPPGYGEKLFF. The genes are TRBV27 and TRBJ1-4; TRBD1 is a possible D gene (5 bases). Trimming pared 5 bases from V and 8 bases from J, leaving 15 bases between. Germline CDR1 is MNHEY and CDR2 is SMNVEV (reference sequence). This CDR3 is built from 14 residues.

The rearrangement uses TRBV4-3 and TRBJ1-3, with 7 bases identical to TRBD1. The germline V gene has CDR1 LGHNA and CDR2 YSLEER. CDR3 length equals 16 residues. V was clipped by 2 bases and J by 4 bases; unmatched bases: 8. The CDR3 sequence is CASSQKGRGQGNTIYF. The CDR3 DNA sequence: TGCGCCAGCAGCCAAAAGGGTAGGGGGCAAGGAAACACCATATATTTT.

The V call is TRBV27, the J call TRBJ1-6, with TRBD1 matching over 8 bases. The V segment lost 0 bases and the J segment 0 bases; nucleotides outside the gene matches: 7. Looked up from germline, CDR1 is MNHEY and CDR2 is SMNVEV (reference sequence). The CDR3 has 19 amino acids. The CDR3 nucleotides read TGTGCCAGCAGTTTATCTCCGCGGACAGGGCTCTCCTATAATTCACCCCTCCACTTT. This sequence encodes CASSLSPRTGLSYNSPLHF.

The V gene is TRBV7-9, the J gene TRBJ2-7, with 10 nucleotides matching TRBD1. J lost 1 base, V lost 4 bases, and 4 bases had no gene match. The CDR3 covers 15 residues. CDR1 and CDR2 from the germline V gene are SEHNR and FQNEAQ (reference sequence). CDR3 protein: CASSSRQGASYEQYF. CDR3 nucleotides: TGTGCCAGCAGCTCCCGACAGGGGGCGTCCTACGAGCAGTACTTC.

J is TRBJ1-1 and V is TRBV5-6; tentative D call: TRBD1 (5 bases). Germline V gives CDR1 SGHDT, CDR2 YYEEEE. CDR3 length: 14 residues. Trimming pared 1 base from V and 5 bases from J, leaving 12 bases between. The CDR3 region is CASSLSGGRTEAFF. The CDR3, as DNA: TGTGCCAGCAGCTTGTCGGGGGGTCGAACTGAAGCTTTCTTT.

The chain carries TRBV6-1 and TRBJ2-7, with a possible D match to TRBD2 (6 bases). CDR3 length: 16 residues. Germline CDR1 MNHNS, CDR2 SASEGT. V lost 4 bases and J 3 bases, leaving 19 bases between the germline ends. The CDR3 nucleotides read TGTGCCAGCAGTGCAAGGAGGGAGGCTACCCGCTACGAGCAGTACTTC. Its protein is CASSARREATRYEQYF.

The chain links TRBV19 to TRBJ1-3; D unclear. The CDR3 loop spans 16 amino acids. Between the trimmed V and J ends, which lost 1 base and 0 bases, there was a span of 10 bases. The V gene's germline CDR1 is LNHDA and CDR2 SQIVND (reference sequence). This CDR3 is CASSIATAYSGNTIYF. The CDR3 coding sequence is TGTGCCAGTAGTATAGCCACAGCTTACTCTGGAAACACCATATATTTT.

CDR3 region: CASSRGRDRGYSNYGYTF. The DNA of the CDR3 is TGCGCCAGCAGCCGGGGACGGGACAGGGGATATTCTAACTATGGCTACACCTTC. J is TRBJ1-2 and V is TRBV5-1, with 10 bases lining up with TRBD1. The junction had 12 bases not matched to a gene; V was cut back by 4 bases and J by 0 bases. Germline CDR1 and CDR2: SGHRS and YFSETQ. CDR3 length: 18 amino acids.

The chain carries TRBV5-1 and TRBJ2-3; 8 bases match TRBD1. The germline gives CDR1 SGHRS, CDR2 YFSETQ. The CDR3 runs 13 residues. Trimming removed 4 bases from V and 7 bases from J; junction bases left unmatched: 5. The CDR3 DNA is TGCGCCAGCAGCCCAGGGGGCAAGAATACGCAGTATTTT. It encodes CASSPGGKNTQYF.

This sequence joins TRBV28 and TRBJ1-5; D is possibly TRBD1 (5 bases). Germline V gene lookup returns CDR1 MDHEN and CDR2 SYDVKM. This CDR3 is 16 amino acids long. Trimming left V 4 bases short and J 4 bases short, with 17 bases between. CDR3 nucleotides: TGTGCCAGCAGTTCTGAGGACATACCCCAGAATCAGCCCCAGCATTTT. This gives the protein CASSSEDIPQNQPQHF.

The CDR3 protein is CASSSAGGQPQHF. CDR3 bases: TGTGCCAGCAGCTCAGCGGGGGGTCAGCCCCAGCATTTT. The chain has TRBV7-6 and TRBJ1-5; the D gene is possibly TRBD1 (5 bases). Trimming left V 4 bases short and J 6 bases short, with 10 bases between. Germline values: CDR1 SGHVS, CDR2 FNYEAQ. The CDR3 length is 13 residues.

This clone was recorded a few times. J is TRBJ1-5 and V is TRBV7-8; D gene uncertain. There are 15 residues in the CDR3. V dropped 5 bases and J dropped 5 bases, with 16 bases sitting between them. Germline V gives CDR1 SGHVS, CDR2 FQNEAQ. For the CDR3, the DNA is TGTGCCAGCAGCCCAAAAAACTCCGGGGATCAGCCCCAGCATTTT. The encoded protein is CASSPKNSGDQPQHF. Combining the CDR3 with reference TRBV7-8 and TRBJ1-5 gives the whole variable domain GAGVSQSPRYKVAKRGQDVALRCDPISGHVSLFWYQQALGQGPEFLTYFQNEAQLDKSGLPSDRFFAERPEGSVSTLKIQRTQQEDSAVYLCASSPKNSGDQPQHFGDGTRLSIL.

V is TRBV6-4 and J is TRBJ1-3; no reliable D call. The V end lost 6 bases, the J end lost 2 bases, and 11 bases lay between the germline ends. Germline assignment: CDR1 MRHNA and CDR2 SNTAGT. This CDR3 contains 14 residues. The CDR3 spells CASRNVATGNTIYF. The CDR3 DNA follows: TGTGCCAGCAGAAACGTGGCAACTGGAAACACCATATATTTT.

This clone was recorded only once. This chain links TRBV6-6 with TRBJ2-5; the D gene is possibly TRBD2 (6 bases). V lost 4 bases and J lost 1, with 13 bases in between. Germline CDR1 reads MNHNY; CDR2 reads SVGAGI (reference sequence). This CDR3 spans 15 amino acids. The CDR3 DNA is TGTGCCAGCAGTTTCGGTCTAGCGTCCCAAGAGACCCAGTACTTC. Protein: CASSFGLASQETQYF.

This CDR3 reads CASSLATRPDNEQFF. Written as DNA, the CDR3 is TGCGCCAGCAGCTTGGCGACAAGGCCGGACAATGAGCAGTTCTTC. The chain is built from TRBV5-1 and TRBJ2-1; D unresolved. With 0 bases removed from V and 5 bases from J, the gap between germline ends came to 12 bases. CDR3 length: 15 residues. CDR1 and CDR2 from the germline V gene are SGHRS and YFSETQ.

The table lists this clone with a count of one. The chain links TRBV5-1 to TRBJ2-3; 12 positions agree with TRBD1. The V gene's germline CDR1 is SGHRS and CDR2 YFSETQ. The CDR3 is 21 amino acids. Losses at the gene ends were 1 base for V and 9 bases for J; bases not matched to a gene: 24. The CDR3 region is CASSLSPGQGAGAGGLRTQYF. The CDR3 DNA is TGCGCCAGCAGCTTGAGTCCGGGACAGGGGGCGGGAGCGGGGGGGCTCCGCACGCAGTATTTT. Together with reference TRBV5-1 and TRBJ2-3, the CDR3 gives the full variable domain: KAGVTQTPRYLIKTRGQQVTLSCSPISGHRSVSWYQQTPGQGLQFLFEYFSETQRNKGNFPGRFSGRQFSNSRSEMNVSTLELGDSALYLCASSLSPGQGAGAGGLRTQYFGPGTRLTVL.

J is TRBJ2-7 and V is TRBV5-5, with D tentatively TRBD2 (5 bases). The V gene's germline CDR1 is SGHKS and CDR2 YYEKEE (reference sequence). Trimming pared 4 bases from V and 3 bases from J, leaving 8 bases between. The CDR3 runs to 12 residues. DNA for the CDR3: TGTGCCAGCAGCGAGGGTGGCTACGAGCAGTACTTC. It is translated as CASSEGGYEQYF.

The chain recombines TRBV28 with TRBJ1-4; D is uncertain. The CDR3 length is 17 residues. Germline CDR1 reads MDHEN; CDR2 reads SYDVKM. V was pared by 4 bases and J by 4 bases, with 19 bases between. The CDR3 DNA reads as TGTGCCAGCAGTTCCTCAAAGGATGGGCAGGATAATGAAAAACTGTTTTTT. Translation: CASSSSKDGQDNEKLFF.

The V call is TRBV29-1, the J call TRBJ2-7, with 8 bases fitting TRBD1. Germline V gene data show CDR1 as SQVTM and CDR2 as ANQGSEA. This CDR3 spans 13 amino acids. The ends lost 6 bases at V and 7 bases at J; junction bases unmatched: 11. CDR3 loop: CSVGWGTGWEQYF. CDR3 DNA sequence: TGCAGCGTGGGCTGGGGGACAGGCTGGGAGCAGTACTTC.

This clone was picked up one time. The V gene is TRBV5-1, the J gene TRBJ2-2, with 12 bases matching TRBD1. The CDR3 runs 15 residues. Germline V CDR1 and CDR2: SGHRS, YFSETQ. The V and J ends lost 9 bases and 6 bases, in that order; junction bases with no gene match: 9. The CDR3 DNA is TGCGCCACCAAATGGGGACAGGGGGCAGCCGGGGAGCTGTTTTTT. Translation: CATKWGQGAAGELFF.

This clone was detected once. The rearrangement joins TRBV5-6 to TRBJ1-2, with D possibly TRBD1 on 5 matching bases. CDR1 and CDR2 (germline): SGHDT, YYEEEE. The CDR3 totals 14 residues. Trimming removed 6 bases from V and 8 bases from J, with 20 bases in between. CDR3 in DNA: TGTGCCAGCACCCCGGCGGAAGGGGCTTGGGGCTACACCTTC. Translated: CASTPAEGAWGYTF.

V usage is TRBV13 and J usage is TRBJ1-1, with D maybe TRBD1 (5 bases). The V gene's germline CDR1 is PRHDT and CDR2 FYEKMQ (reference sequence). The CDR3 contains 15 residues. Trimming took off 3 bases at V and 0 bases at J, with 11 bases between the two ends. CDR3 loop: CASSFNRMVNTEAFF. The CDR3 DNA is TGTGCCAGCAGCTTTAACAGGATGGTGAACACTGAAGCTTTCTTT.

The CDR3 nucleotides read TGTGCCAGCAGCTCAGGGGGACAAGGAGTGGCTTTCTTT. Translation: CASSSGGQGVAFF. The rearrangement joins TRBV7-9 to TRBJ1-1, with 7 bases identical to TRBD1. This CDR3 is built from 13 residues. The germline V gene has CDR1 SEHNR and CDR2 FQNEAQ (reference sequence). V shed 4 bases, J shed 11 bases, and the junction held 10 bases outside the gene matches.

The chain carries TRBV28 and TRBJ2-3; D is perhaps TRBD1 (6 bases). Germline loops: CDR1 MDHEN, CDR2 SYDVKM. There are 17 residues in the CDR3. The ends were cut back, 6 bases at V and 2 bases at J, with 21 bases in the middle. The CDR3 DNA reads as TGTGCCAGCAGAACGCGATCTCCGGGACAACTCACAGATACGCAGTATTTT. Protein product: CASRTRSPGQLTDTQYF.

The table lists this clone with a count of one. CDR3 protein: CASSSQGTYNSPLHF. The CDR3 DNA reads as TGCGCCAGCAGCTCCCAGGGTACCTATAATTCACCCCTCCACTTT. This chain joins TRBV4-3 and TRBJ1-6, with a possible D match to TRBD1 (5 bases). In germline, CDR1 is LGHNA, CDR2 YSLEER. Trimming removed 5 bases at V and 2 bases at J, with 10 bases between. CDR3 length: 15 amino acids.

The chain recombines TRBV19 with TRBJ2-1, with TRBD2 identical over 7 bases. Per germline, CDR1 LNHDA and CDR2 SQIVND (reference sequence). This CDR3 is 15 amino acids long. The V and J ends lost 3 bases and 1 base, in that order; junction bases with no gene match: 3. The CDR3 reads CASSMSGVSYNEQFF. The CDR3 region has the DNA TGTGCCAGTAGTATGAGCGGGGTGTCCTACAATGAGCAGTTCTTC.

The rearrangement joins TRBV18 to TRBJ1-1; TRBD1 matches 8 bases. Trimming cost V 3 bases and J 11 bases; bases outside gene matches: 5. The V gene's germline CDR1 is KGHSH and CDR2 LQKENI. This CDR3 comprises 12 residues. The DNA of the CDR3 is TGTGCCAGCTCACCCAGGGGGCATGTCGCTTTCTTT. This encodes CASSPRGHVAFF.

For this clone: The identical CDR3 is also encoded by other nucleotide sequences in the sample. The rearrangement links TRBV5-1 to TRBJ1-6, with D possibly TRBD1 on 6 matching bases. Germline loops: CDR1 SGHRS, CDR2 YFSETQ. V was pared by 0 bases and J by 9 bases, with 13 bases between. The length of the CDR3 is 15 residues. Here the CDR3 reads CASSLAAGVTSPLHF. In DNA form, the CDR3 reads TGCGCCAGCAGCTTGGCAGCAGGGGTGACTTCACCCCTCCACTTT.